The present T cell receptor beta chain was sequenced within a study of blood T cell repertoires in COVID-19. V lost 1 base and J lost 0; bases outside the gene matches: 4. Looked up from germline, CDR1 is SGDLS and CDR2 is YYNGEE. CDR3 size: 17 residues. Sequencing used immunoSEQ multiplex PCR; TCRdb keeps in-frame clones, though not all of them. The data contain 250,000 to 350,000 clones, around nine tenths of them singletons. The Seattle site enrolled patients during active infection and followed them longitudinally. Sequenced sample: peripheral blood. The chain links TRBV9 to TRBJ2-1; 10 nucleotides line up with TRBD2. The receptor was isolated from a woman under 40 with COVID-19, enrolled during active disease. This CDR3 reads CASSVRTSGSSYNEQFF. The CDR3 bases are TGTGCCAGCAGCGTACGGACTAGCGGAAGCTCCTACAATGAGCAGTTCTTC.